This entry describes one TCR beta chain. Its specificity is unknown. The data are from a study of graft-versus-host responses after intestinal transplantation. The overall study: Induction with anti-thymocyte globulin, then tacrolimus and steroids for around three years, was given to all recipients. Study-wide findings and caveats: GvH clones appeared in recipient marrow, some first in ileum or blood.

This table comes from immunoSEQ multiplex PCR, and its TCRdb copy is limited to in-frame clones, with some not included. The sample consists of tens of thousands of clones, roughly 82% of them appearing once. The CDR3 sequence is 15 residues long. Germline CDR1 MNHEY, CDR2 SMNVEV (reference sequence). V was pared by 1 base and J by 3 bases, with 4 bases of the junction left unmatched. The specimen was unstimulated CD8+ T cells sorted from spleen or lymph node cells, collected before transplant. J is TRBJ2-7 and V is TRBV27; TRBD1 matches at 9 bases. The clonotype comes from a human donor who was the organ donor for an intestinal transplant. The CDR3 bases are TGTGCCAGCAGTTTATTTGTGACAGGGGGCTACGAGCAGTACTTC. Its protein is CASSLFVTGGYEQYF.